These 24 T cell receptor beta chains originate from one sample sequenced in a study of lymphopenia after photon versus proton radiotherapy. The table came from immunoSEQ multiplex PCR; TCRdb's copy has only in-frame clones and leaves some out. The sample holds some 29,000 clones; around 82% are singletons and the top ten take around 29%. The specimen comprised peripheral blood, sampled from a patient treated with photon-based radiotherapy. These receptor sequences come from a man in his fifties with gastric cancer.

The chain links TRBV10-3 to TRBJ1-2, with 7 bases lining up with TRBD1. Germline lookup yields CDR1 ENHRY and CDR2 SYGVKD. The CDR3 has 16 amino acids. V lost 6 bases to trimming and J lost 1 base; unmatched junction nucleotides: 11. CDR3 DNA: TGTGCCATCAGAGTAAATGACAGGGAAGGTAACTATGGCTACACCTTC. Translated: CAIRVNDREGNYGYTF.

In this sample, this clone turned up a few times. This chain joins TRBV11-2 and TRBJ2-1; D gene ambiguous. Between the trimmed V and J ends, which lost 2 bases and 6 bases, there was a span of 23 bases. From germline, CDR1 is SGHAT and CDR2 FQNNGV. There are 18 residues in the CDR3. Here the CDR3 reads CASSLPPLLSPNVNEQFF. CDR3 coding DNA: TGTGCCAGCAGCTTACCCCCTCTACTGTCCCCGAATGTCAATGAGCAGTTCTTC.

V and J are TRBV6-5 and TRBJ2-7, with D possibly called TRBD1 or TRBD2 (7 bases each). The CDR3 is 14 amino acids. Per germline, CDR1 MNHEY and CDR2 SVGAGI. The ends were cut back, 6 bases at V and 1 base at J, with 13 bases in the middle. CDR3 DNA: TGTGCCAGCAGAAACAGGGGAGGGTCCTACGAGCAGTACTTC. Translated: CASRNRGGSYEQYF.

This sequence joins TRBV10-3 and TRBJ1-2; tentatively, D is TRBD1 (6 bases). Germline values: CDR1 ENHRY, CDR2 SYGVKD. The CDR3 has 13 amino acids. V gave up 2 bases and J gave up 7 bases, with 11 bases separating them. The chain's CDR3 is CAISEDRLFGYTF. DNA for the CDR3: TGTGCCATCAGTGAGGACAGGCTGTTTGGCTACACCTTC.

V and J are TRBV19 and TRBJ1-1; TRBD1 is a possible D gene (5 bases). V lost 1 base and J 6 bases, leaving 9 bases between the germline ends. CDR1 and CDR2 from the germline V gene are LNHDA and SQIVND (reference sequence). The CDR3 consists of 13 residues. Written as DNA, the CDR3 is TGTGCCAGTAGTATAGGAGGGGCGGCTGAAGCTTTCTTT. Amino acids: CASSIGGAAEAFF.

This sequence joins TRBV2 and TRBJ1-2; 7 bases line up with TRBD1. Looked up from germline, CDR1 is SNHLY and CDR2 is FYNNEI. The CDR3 is 14 amino acids. Unmatched junction bases numbered 11, after V lost 11 bases and J lost 2 bases. CDR3 in amino acids: CAGIDRAVNYGYTF. CDR3 sequence (DNA): TGTGCCGGGATAGACAGGGCAGTCAACTATGGCTACACCTTC.

The chain uses TRBV29-1 and TRBJ2-3, with 7 bases aligning to TRBD2. The CDR3 sequence is 15 residues long. In germline, CDR1 is SQVTM, CDR2 ANQGSEA. The J segment lost 0 bases and the V segment lost 4 bases, leaving 7 bases of the junction unmatched. This CDR3 reads CSVVGGSFSTDTQYF. The CDR3 DNA reads TGCAGCGTTGTCGGGGGGTCCTTTAGCACAGATACGCAGTATTTT.

The chain joins TRBV27 to TRBJ2-4; D not resolved. This CDR3 comprises 17 residues. CDR1 is MNHEY and CDR2 is SMNVEV in the germline V gene (reference sequence). Trimming pared 5 bases from V and 0 bases from J, leaving 17 bases between. Here the CDR3 DNA reads TGTGCCAGCAGTGGGTATGGGCGTGAACTAGCCAAAAACATTCAGTACTTC. Translation: CASSGYGRELAKNIQYF.

In its sample, this clone was seen once. Here the CDR3 DNA reads TGCAGCGTTGTATCCGTGGGAAACACCATATATTTT. This encodes CSVVSVGNTIYF. This rearrangement joins TRBV29-1 to TRBJ1-3; D remains ambiguous. The CDR3 has 12 residues. V was shortened by 4 bases and J by 4 bases, with 8 bases between the two germline ends. Germline CDR1 is SQVTM and CDR2 is ANQGSEA.

The chain couples TRBV5-4 to TRBJ2-5; D gene uncertain. Per germline, CDR1 SGHNT and CDR2 YYREEE (reference sequence). The CDR3 consists of 14 residues. Trimming cost V 4 bases and J 2 bases, with 12 bases left between them. CDR3 in amino acids: CASSQLSGQETQYF. In DNA form, the CDR3 reads TGTGCCAGCAGCCAATTATCCGGACAAGAGACCCAGTACTTC.

The chain joins TRBV4-2 to TRBJ2-5; D assignment may be TRBD1 or TRBD2 (6 bases each). The CDR3 has 14 amino acids. Germline V CDR1 and CDR2: LGHNA, YNFKEQ. V lost 2 bases, J lost 5 bases, and 12 bases lay in between. The CDR3 DNA follows: TGTGCCAGCAGCCAAAGACGGGGGCGGGAGACCCAGTACTTC. Encoded protein: CASSQRRGRETQYF.

This clone showed up just once. V is TRBV7-2 and J is TRBJ1-4; 10 nucleotides line up with TRBD1. With V trimmed by 1 base and J by 5 bases, 1 base remained unmatched. Germline V CDR1 and CDR2: SGHTA, FQGNSA. The CDR3 contains 15 residues. The CDR3 DNA follows: TGTGCCAGCAGCTTAGGGGGACAGGGGAATGAAAAACTGTTTTTT. As protein: CASSLGGQGNEKLFF.

This sequence joins TRBV12-5 and TRBJ1-3; D unclear. The V gene's germline CDR1 is LGHNT and CDR2 FRNRAP. V was shortened by 0 bases and J by 4 bases, with 13 bases between the two germline ends. This CDR3 comprises 16 residues. CDR3 loop: CASGLVVSLGGNTIYF. The CDR3 DNA sequence: TGTGCTAGTGGTTTGGTAGTCTCTTTGGGGGGAAACACCATATATTTT. Full variable domain (rest looked up from reference TRBV12-5 and TRBJ1-3): DARVTQTPRHKVTEMGQEVTMRCQPILGHNTVFWYRQTMMQGLELLAYFRNRAPLDDSGMPKDRFSAEMPDATLATLKIQPSEPRDSAVYFCASGLVVSLGGNTIYFGEGSWLTVV.

The V gene is TRBV7-9, the J gene TRBJ1-2; 7 bases fit TRBD1. The CDR3 extends over 14 amino acids. Germline V gene sequence: CDR1 SEHNR, CDR2 FQNEAQ (reference sequence). J was trimmed by 7 bases and V by 5 bases; bases with no gene match: 10. CDR3 amino acids: CASSGFGRGLGYTF. Written as DNA, the CDR3 is TGTGCCAGCAGCGGATTCGGAAGGGGGCTTGGCTACACCTTC. The full variable domain, rest sourced from reference TRBV7-9 and TRBJ1-2, is DTGVSQNPRHKITKRGQNVTFRCDPISEHNRLYWYRQTLGQGPEFLTYFQNEAQLEKSRLLSDRFSAERPKGSFSTLEIQRTEQGDSAMYLCASSGFGRGLGYTFGSGTRLTVV.

The chain joins TRBV7-8 to TRBJ2-7; 9 nucleotides line up with TRBD2. Germline CDR1 is SGHVS and CDR2 is FQNEAQ. This CDR3 comprises 13 residues. Trimming cost V 4 bases and J 4 bases; bases outside gene matches: 2. CDR3 residues: CASSYLAGYEQYV. CDR3 in DNA: TGTGCCAGCAGCTACCTAGCGGGATACGAGCAGTACGTC.

The chain recombines TRBV5-1 with TRBJ2-6; no reliable D call. Between the trimmed V and J ends, which lost 0 bases and 2 bases, there was a span of 3 bases. Germline V gene sequence: CDR1 SGHRS, CDR2 YFSETQ. This CDR3 contains 14 residues. The CDR3 DNA follows: TGCGCCAGCAGCTTGGAGCCTGGGGCCAACGTCCTGACTTTC. Protein sequence: CASSLEPGANVLTF.

The V gene is TRBV2, the J gene TRBJ2-7; D is unresolved. V was cut by 6 bases and J by 6 bases, with 18 bases left in between. The CDR3 totals 14 residues. In germline, CDR1 is SNHLY, CDR2 FYNNEI. In DNA form, the CDR3 reads TGTGCCAGCAGATTGGGTCAGACCGTTATCGAGCAGTACTTC. Amino acid sequence: CASRLGQTVIEQYF.

By sample share, this clone is medium-sized (0.01 to 0.1%). The rearrangement joins TRBV30 to TRBJ1-6; D is possibly TRBD1 (6 bases). Germline V gives CDR1 GTSNPN, CDR2 SVGIG (reference sequence). The CDR3 consists of 14 residues. V was clipped by 3 bases and J by 5 bases, with 11 bases between them. Written as DNA, the CDR3 is TGTGCCTGGAGGGGACAAAGCAATAATTCACCCCTCCACTTT. Translating it yields CAWRGQSNNSPLHF. The whole variable domain, filled in from reference TRBV30 and TRBJ1-6, reads SQTIHQWPATLVQPVGSPLSLECTVEGTSNPNLYWYRQAAGRGLQLLFYSVGIGQISSEVPQNLSASRPQDRQFILSSKKLLLSDSGFYLCAWRGQSNNSPLHFGNGTRLTVT.

The DNA for the CDR3 is TGTGCCAGCATTAACTTGGGTGCAACGGATGAGCAGTTCTTC. This codes for CASINLGATDEQFF. This rearrangement joins TRBV27 to TRBJ2-1; unclear D gene. Trimming took 7 bases from V and 8 from J, leaving 18 bases between them. Germline loops: CDR1 MNHEY, CDR2 SMNVEV (reference sequence). This CDR3 is built from 14 residues.

The J gene is TRBJ1-5, the V gene TRBV6-1; D might be TRBD1 (5 bases). Trimming took off 3 bases at V and 7 bases at J, with 16 bases between the two ends. This CDR3 contains 15 residues. CDR1 is MNHNS and CDR2 is SASEGT in the germline V gene. In DNA, the CDR3 is TGTGCCAGCAGTGATCTCGGCAGGGCTAGACAGCCCCAGCATTTT. It encodes CASSDLGRARQPQHF.

The V gene is TRBV5-6, the J gene TRBJ1-1; D gene ambiguous. Trimming took off 4 bases at V and 6 bases at J, with 13 bases between the two ends. CDR3 size: 13 residues. CDR1 SGHDT and CDR2 YYEEEE come from the germline V gene. The CDR3 DNA sequence: TGTGCCAGCAGCGCGGGTGGTGTAGCTGAAGCTTTCTTT. Its protein product is CASSAGGVAEAFF.

Within the sample, this clone is medium-sized. The chain uses TRBV5-1 and TRBJ2-3, with a tentative D call TRBD1 (6 bases). The germline V and J ends were trimmed by 2 bases and 0 bases, with 7 bases remaining between them. The germline V gene encodes CDR1 SGHRS and CDR2 YFSETQ. This CDR3 is 14 amino acids long. CDR3 in amino acids: CASSLGQSTDTQYF. The CDR3 DNA reads as TGCGCCAGCAGCTTAGGACAGAGCACAGATACGCAGTATTTT. Supplemented by reference TRBV5-1 and TRBJ2-3, the full variable domain reads KAGVTQTPRYLIKTRGQQVTLSCSPISGHRSVSWYQQTPGQGLQFLFEYFSETQRNKGNFPGRFSGRQFSNSRSEMNVSTLELGDSALYLCASSLGQSTDTQYFGPGTRLTVL.

The V gene is TRBV21-1, the J gene TRBJ2-1; the table's D call, TRBD2, has no DNA check behind it. TRBV21-1 constitutes a pseudogene. The CDR3 spans 19 residues. The CDR3 here is CASSKGLTSGGPTYNEQFF. CDR3 DNA: TGTGCCAGCAGCAAAGGCCTAACTAGCGGGGGGCCAACCTACAATGAGCAGTTCTTC.

The gene calls are TRBV14 and TRBJ2-2; TRBD1 aligns across 7 bases. With 2 bases clipped from V and 5 bases from J, the junction kept 2 bases outside the gene matches. Germline values: CDR1 SGHDN, CDR2 FVKESK. This CDR3 comprises 14 residues. CDR3 in amino acids: CASSQRTGTGELFF. For the CDR3, the DNA is TGTGCCAGCAGCCAAAGGACAGGTACCGGGGAGCTGTTTTTT.